The rows below give T cell receptor beta chains drawn from one sample of a study of early T cells in non-severe SARS-CoV-2 infection. TCRdb re-called the 5' RACE reads through MiXCR, storing one row per CDR3 protein. Among tens of thousands of distinct CDR3 sequences listed, less than 5.5% were seen once. The sample was whole blood. All receptors derive from an adult who was a healthcare worker with PCR-confirmed SARS-CoV-2 infection or an uninfected control (not recorded which). The CDR3 runs from the conserved cysteine through the conserved F or W. The D gene is left open where the match is weak. Where a row states a size, it is once, few, many or the class of an expanded clone; other rows omit it.

cdr3_aa | cdr3_nt | d_call | v_call | clone_size | j_call
CASSPRQITYEQYF | TGTGCCAGCAGCCCTCGACAGATCACCTACGAGCAGTACTTC | - | TRBV7-2 | - | TRBJ2-7
CASSKGQTNTEAFF | TGTGCCAGCAGCAAGGGACAGACGAACACTGAAGCTTTCTTT | TRBD1 | TRBV7-9 | many | TRBJ1-1
CASSIGQGSTYNSPLHF | TGTGCCAGTAGTATCGGACAGGGATCTACATATAATTCACCCCTCCACTTT | TRBD1 | TRBV19 | many | TRBJ1-6
CAISESGSSVEEQFF | TGTGCCATCAGTGAGTCGGGGTCCTCTGTTGAAGAGCAGTTCTTC | - | TRBV10-3 | - | TRBJ2-1
CASSLGPTDTQYF | TGTGCCAGCAGTTTAGGACCAACAGATACGCAGTATTTT | - | TRBV6-5 | many | TRBJ2-3
CASSVEAGELFF | TGTGCCAGCAGCGTAGAGGCCGGGGAGCTGTTTTTT | - | TRBV9 | - | TRBJ2-2
CASSFSSGSGNEQFF | TGCGCCAGCAGCTTTAGTAGCGGGAGTGGCAATGAGCAGTTCTTC | TRBD2 | TRBV5-1 | few | TRBJ2-1
CASSLVMNTEAFF | TGTGCCAGCAGCTTGGTAATGAACACTGAAGCTTTCTTT | - | TRBV7-9 | - | TRBJ1-1
CASRGQLVGYQETQYF | TGTGCCAGCCGGGGACAGCTGGTGGGGTACCAAGAGACCCAGTACTTC | TRBD1 | TRBV2 | few | TRBJ2-5
CASSDYGTGASYEQYF | TGTGCCAGCAGTGACTACGGGACAGGGGCCTCCTACGAGCAGTACTTC | TRBD1 | TRBV25-1 | - | TRBJ2-7
CASSLAYGEGGLDTQYF | TGTGCCAGCAGCTTAGCGTATGGGGAAGGGGGCTTAGATACGCAGTATTTT | TRBD1 | TRBV7-6 | many | TRBJ2-3
CSAKQEVTGELFF | TGCAGTGCCAAGCAGGAGGTAACCGGGGAGCTGTTTTTT | - | TRBV20-1 | - | TRBJ2-2
CSARVGGGERTDTQYF | TGCAGTGCTAGAGTCGGGGGGGGCGAAAGGACAGATACGCAGTATTTT | TRBD2 | TRBV20-1 | many | TRBJ2-3
CASSEIGRGRETQYF | TGTGCCAGCAGTGAAATTGGCAGGGGGCGAGAGACCCAGTACTTC | TRBD1 | TRBV6-1 | - | TRBJ2-5
CSASFGSGYTF | TGCAGTGCTAGCTTCGGCAGTGGCTACACCTTC | - | TRBV20-1 | many | TRBJ1-2
CASSPSMDSPLHF | TGTGCCAGCTCACCATCAATGGATTCACCCCTCCACTTT | - | TRBV18 | many | TRBJ1-6
CASMRGRSEAFF | TGTGCCAGCATGAGGGGACGTAGTGAAGCTTTCTTT | - | TRBV27 | many | TRBJ1-1
CASSYSTASSRTDTEAFF | TGTGCCAGCAGTTACTCGACAGCCTCTTCCCGGACGGACACTGAAGCTTTCTTT | - | TRBV6-2/TRBV6-3 | many | TRBJ1-1
CSALLVTEAFF | TGCAGTGCTCTTTTGGTCACTGAAGCTTTCTTT | - | TRBV20-1 | many | TRBJ1-1
CASSQSRTAAYEQYF | TGTGCCAGCAGCCAGTCCCGGACAGCAGCCTACGAGCAGTACTTC | - | TRBV6-5 | - | TRBJ2-7
CSARSRDRGLANYGYTF | TGCAGTGCTAGATCGAGGGACAGGGGACTAGCTAACTATGGCTACACCTTC | TRBD1 | TRBV20-1 | many | TRBJ1-2
CASSVVGAGQNSPLHF | TGTGCCAGCAGTGTTGTGGGGGCTGGTCAAAATTCACCCCTCCACTTT | - | TRBV6-1 | - | TRBJ1-6
CASSYKAGGQTDTQYF | TGTGCCAGCAGTTACAAGGCGGGAGGTCAGACAGATACGCAGTATTTT | TRBD2 | TRBV6-2/TRBV6-3 | many | TRBJ2-3
CASSYDSPYNEQFF | TGTGCCAGCAGTTACGACTCACCCTACAATGAGCAGTTCTTC | - | TRBV6-2/TRBV6-3 | many | TRBJ2-1
CASSFAAGEPGDTQYF | TGTGCCAGCAGCTTTGCCGCGGGGGAACCGGGAGATACGCAGTATTTT | TRBD2 | TRBV7-2 | many | TRBJ2-3
CASSFSGGSYNEQFF | TGTGCCAGCAGCTTTAGCGGGGGTTCCTACAATGAGCAGTTCTTC | TRBD2 | TRBV7-2 | many | TRBJ2-1
CASSLQGRREQYF | TGTGCCAGCAGCTTGCAGGGTCGTAGGGAGCAGTACTTC | - | TRBV7-8 | many | TRBJ2-7
CASSLDLTETQYF | TGTGCCAGCAGCTTAGATTTGACGGAGACCCAGTACTTC | - | TRBV7-2 | - | TRBJ2-5
CASSLNIDTEAFF | TGTGCCAGCAGCCTTAACATCGACACTGAAGCTTTCTTT | - | TRBV11-3 | few | TRBJ1-1
CASSYPNRPREPIFSYEQYF | TGTGCCAGCAGTTACCCGAATCGACCGCGGGAGCCCATTTTCTCCTACGAGCAGTACTTC | TRBD2 | TRBV6-2/TRBV6-3 | - | TRBJ2-7
CASSHGASGAFF | TGTGCCAGCAGTCATGGAGCTAGCGGGGCCTTCTTC | TRBD2 | TRBV27 | - | TRBJ2-1
CASSPQGAKETQYF | TGTGCCAGCAGTCCTCAGGGGGCAAAAGAGACCCAGTACTTC | TRBD1 | TRBV6-2/TRBV6-3 | many | TRBJ2-5
CASSPGGATQPQHF | TGTGCCAGCAGCCCGGGGGGGGCGACTCAGCCCCAGCATTTT | - | TRBV6-2/TRBV6-3 | many | TRBJ1-5
CATSSSSGGHYEQYF | TGTGCCACCAGCTCTTCTAGCGGGGGCCACTACGAGCAGTACTTC | TRBD2 | TRBV15 | many | TRBJ2-7
CSVDKSGTGSREQYF | TGCAGCGTTGATAAATCCGGGACAGGGTCCCGAGAGCAGTACTTC | TRBD1 | TRBV29-1 | many | TRBJ2-7
CASSEALLAGELFF | TGTGCCAGCAGTGAAGCGCTCTTGGCCGGGGAGCTGTTTTTT | - | TRBV2 | - | TRBJ2-2
CASSLDTNTEAFF | TGTGCCAGCAGCTTAGACACGAACACTGAAGCTTTCTTT | - | TRBV7-6 | few | TRBJ1-1
CASSFVGSKYEQYF | TGTGCCAGCAGCTTTGTCGGGAGCAAGTACGAGCAGTACTTC | - | TRBV7-8 | many | TRBJ2-7
CASSLAGRRPRGNSPLHF | TGTGCCAGCAGCTTAGCGGGCCGAAGGCCAAGGGGTAATTCACCCCTCCACTTT | - | TRBV7-8 | few | TRBJ1-6
CSVEDPDTEAFF | TGCAGCGTCGAGGACCCGGACACTGAAGCTTTCTTT | - | TRBV29-1 | many | TRBJ1-1
CAWSKTGQGDGYTF | TGTGCCTGGAGTAAAACGGGACAGGGCGATGGCTACACCTTC | TRBD1 | TRBV30 | many | TRBJ1-2
CASSLGANTGELFF | TGTGCCAGCAGCTTAGGAGCGAACACCGGGGAGCTGTTTTTT | - | TRBV7-2 | many | TRBJ2-2
CASSLGDRGYTGELFF | TGTGCCAGCAGCTTGGGGGACAGGGGATACACCGGGGAGCTGTTTTTT | TRBD1 | TRBV5-6 | many | TRBJ2-2
CASSPGQGYGYTF | TGCGCCAGCAGCCCGGGACAGGGCTATGGCTACACCTTC | TRBD1 | TRBV5-1 | many | TRBJ1-2
CASSLVGSGNTIYF | TGTGCCAGCAGCCTTGTCGGATCTGGAAACACCATATATTTT | - | TRBV5-5 | many | TRBJ1-3
CASSVLLLRNEQFF | TGTGCCAGCAGTGTTTTACTATTAAGGAATGAGCAGTTCTTC | - | TRBV2 | many | TRBJ2-1
CSVGGAEQPQHF | TGCAGCGTTGGGGGGGCGGAACAGCCCCAGCATTTT | - | TRBV29-1 | few | TRBJ1-5
CASSFSGNYGYTF | TGTGCCAGCAGCTTTTCAGGGAACTATGGCTACACCTTC | - | TRBV7-2 | many | TRBJ1-2
CASSQDRYTGELFF | TGTGCCAGCAGCCAAGACAGGTACACCGGGGAGCTGTTTTTT | - | TRBV4-2 | many | TRBJ2-2
CAIGLAGATDTQYF | TGTGCCATCGGACTAGCGGGGGCCACAGATACGCAGTATTTT | TRBD2 | TRBV10-3 | many | TRBJ2-3